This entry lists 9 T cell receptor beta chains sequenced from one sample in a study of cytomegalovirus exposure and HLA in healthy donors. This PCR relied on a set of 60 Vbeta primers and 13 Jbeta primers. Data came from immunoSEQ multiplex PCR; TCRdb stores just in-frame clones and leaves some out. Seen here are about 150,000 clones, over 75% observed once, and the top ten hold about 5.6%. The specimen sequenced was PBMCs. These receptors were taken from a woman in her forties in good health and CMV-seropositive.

CDR3: CAWSRQPGGPQHF. The CDR3 DNA sequence: TGTGCCTGGAGCCGACAGCCGGGGGGCCCCCAGCATTTT. This chain joins TRBV30 and TRBJ1-5; possibly TRBD1 for D (6 bases). CDR1 is GTSNPN and CDR2 is SVGIG in the germline V gene (reference sequence). Trimming stripped 3 bases from V and 10 bases from J, with 16 bases between. This CDR3 has 13 residues.

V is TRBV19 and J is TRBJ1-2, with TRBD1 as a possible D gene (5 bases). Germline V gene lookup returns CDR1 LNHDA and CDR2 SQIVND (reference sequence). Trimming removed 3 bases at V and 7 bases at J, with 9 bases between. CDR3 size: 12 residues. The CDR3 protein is CASSIRVGGYTF. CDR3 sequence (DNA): TGTGCCAGTAGTATCAGGGTGGGTGGCTACACCTTC.

The CDR3 nucleotides are TGTGCCAGCAGCTCACCGGACAGGGGAAGTCGGAGCACTGAAGCTTTCTTT. Translation: CASSSPDRGSRSTEAFF. V is TRBV5-5 and J is TRBJ1-1; TRBD1 agrees at 9 bases. The CDR3 has 17 residues. Looked up from germline, CDR1 is SGHKS and CDR2 is YYEKEE (reference sequence). Losses at the gene ends were 3 bases for V and 4 bases for J; bases not matched to a gene: 13.

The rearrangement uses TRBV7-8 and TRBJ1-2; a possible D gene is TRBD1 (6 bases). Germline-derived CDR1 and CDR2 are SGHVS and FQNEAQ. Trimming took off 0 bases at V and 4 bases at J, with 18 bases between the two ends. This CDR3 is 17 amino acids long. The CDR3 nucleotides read TGTGCCAGCAGCTTAGCCTGGCGACAGGTAGGTAGCTATGGCTACACCTTC. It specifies CASSLAWRQVGSYGYTF. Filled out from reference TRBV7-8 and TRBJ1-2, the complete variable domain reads GAGVSQSPRYKVAKRGQDVALRCDPISGHVSLFWYQQALGQGPEFLTYFQNEAQLDKSGLPSDRFFAERPEGSVSTLKIQRTQQEDSAVYLCASSLAWRQVGSYGYTFGSGTRLTVV.

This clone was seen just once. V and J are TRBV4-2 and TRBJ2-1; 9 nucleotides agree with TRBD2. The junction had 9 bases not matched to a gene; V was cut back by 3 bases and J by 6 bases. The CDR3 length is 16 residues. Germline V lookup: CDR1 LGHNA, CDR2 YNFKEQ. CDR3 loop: CASSQTSGPMANEQFF. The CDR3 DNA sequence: TGTGCCAGCAGCCAGACTAGCGGCCCCATGGCCAATGAGCAGTTCTTC.

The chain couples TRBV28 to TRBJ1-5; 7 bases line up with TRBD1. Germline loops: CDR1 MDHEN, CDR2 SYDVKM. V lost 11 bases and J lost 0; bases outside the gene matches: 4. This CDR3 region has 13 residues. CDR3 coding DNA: TGTGCCTCACGACAGGGTAGCAATCAGCCCCAGCATTTT. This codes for CASRQGSNQPQHF.

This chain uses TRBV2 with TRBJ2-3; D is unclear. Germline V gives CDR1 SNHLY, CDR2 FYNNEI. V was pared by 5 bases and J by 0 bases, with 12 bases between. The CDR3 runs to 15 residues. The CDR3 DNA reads TGTGCCAGCAGTCCCAGGATTCTTAGCACAGATACGCAGTATTTT. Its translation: CASSPRILSTDTQYF.

The CDR3 spells CSVEDLYGYGSTSGRREYF. The CDR3 DNA follows: TGCAGCGTTGAAGATCTTTACGGGTATGGATCGACTAGCGGGCGTCGTGAGTACTTC. The genes are TRBV29-1 and TRBJ2-7; TRBD2 aligns across 10 bases. This CDR3 has 19 amino acids. The J segment lost 11 bases and the V segment lost 0 bases, leaving 25 bases of the junction unmatched. From germline, CDR1 is SQVTM and CDR2 ANQGSEA.

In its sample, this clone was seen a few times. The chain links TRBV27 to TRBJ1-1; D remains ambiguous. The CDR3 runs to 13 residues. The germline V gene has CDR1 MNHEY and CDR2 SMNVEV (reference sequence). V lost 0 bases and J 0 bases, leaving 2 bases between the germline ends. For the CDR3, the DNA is TGTGCCAGCAGTTTATCCATGAACACTGAAGCTTTCTTT. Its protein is CASSLSMNTEAFF.